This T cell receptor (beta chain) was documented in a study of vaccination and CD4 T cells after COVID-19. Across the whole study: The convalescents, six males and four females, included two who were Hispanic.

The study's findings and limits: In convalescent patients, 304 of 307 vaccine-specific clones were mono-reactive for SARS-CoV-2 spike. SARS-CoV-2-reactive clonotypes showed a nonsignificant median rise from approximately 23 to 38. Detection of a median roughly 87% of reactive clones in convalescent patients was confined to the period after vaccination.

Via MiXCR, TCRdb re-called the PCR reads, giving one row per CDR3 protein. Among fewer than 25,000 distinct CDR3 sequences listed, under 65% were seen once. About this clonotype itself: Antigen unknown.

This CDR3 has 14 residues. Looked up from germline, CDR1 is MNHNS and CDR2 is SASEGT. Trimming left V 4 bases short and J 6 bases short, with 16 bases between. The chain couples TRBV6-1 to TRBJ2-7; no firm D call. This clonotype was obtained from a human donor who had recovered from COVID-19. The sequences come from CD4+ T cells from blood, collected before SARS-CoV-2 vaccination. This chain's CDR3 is CASSGLTLGCEQYF. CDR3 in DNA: TGTGCCAGCAGTGGACTCACCCTAGGTTGCGAGCAGTACTTC.